There are a few counts of the clone carrying this TCR beta chain. Its antigen is unidentified. This sample is part of a study of Graves' ophthalmopathy and Graves' hyperthyroidism. Findings of the study overall: Blood contained most expanded thyroid clonotypes exceeding 0.001 frequency.

Amplification targeted the TCR beta CDR3 regions, with RNA transcripts as the source material. HTBI primers primed a first-round RT-PCR, and a second-round multiplex PCR followed. One entry per CDR3 protein, called by TCRdb with MiXCR from the multiplex PCR reads. Of approximately 700,000 distinct CDR3 sequences listed, about two fifths are singletons. There are 14 residues in the CDR3. V lost 5 bases, J lost 5 bases, and 15 bases lay in between. Germline V CDR1 and CDR2: SNHLY, FYNNEI. The clonotype was recovered from an adult man with Graves' ophthalmopathy. The sequencing sample was made of peripheral blood. This chain connects TRBV2 to TRBJ1-2, with D hard to call. CDR3 bases: TGTGCCAGCAGTTTATCGGGAGTAGGGTATGGCTACACCTTC. This sequence encodes CASSLSGVGYGYTF.